This T cell receptor beta chain comes out of a study of OX40 agonist ivuxolimab in advanced cancers. Generated by immunoSEQ multiplex PCR, the TCRdb table keeps only in-frame clones and is missing some. The table has tens of thousands of clones, 83% seen once. Germline V lookup: CDR1 MGHRA, CDR2 YSYEKL. CDR3 length: 19 amino acids. J gave up 1 base and V 6 bases, and 17 bases lay outside the gene matches. The chain joins TRBV4-1 to TRBJ2-1; TRBD2 matches at 8 bases. The source material was CD4+ or CD8+ T cells sorted from blood, sampled in a trial of the OX40 agonist ivuxolimab. The TCR sequence derives from an adult with an advanced solid tumor such as melanoma, head and neck, liver or kidney cancer. Written as DNA, the CDR3 is TGCGCCAGCAGTTCAAGGGGAACATCTAGCGGGCCTTCCTACAATGAGCAGTTCTTC. This sequence encodes CASSSRGTSSGPSYNEQFF.